This entry describes one TCR beta chain. Antigen: not known. This record belongs to a study of identifying expanded T cells in peripheral blood. Healthy donors had no documented immune events, such as infections, while sampled. TCRdb's copy holds only in-frame clones and misses some; the assay was immunoSEQ multiplex PCR. The data show about 91,000 clones, roughly 88% seen once. Study conclusions and caveats: Over about two and four weeks, about 17 and 20 clones changed, versus around 1.2 between replicates. Approximately 2-week clone count variance significantly increased as total template count grew.

V shed 7 bases and J 1 base; nucleotides not matched to a gene: 6. Germline V CDR1 and CDR2: ENHRY, SYGVKD. The CDR3 is 14 amino acids. The chain links TRBV10-3 to TRBJ1-2; 7 bases align to TRBD1. The source material was blood. The receptor was derived from a person aged 18 to 75 in good health. The CDR3: CAITQGQLNYGYTF. As DNA, the CDR3 is TGTGCCATCACACAGGGACAGCTTAACTATGGCTACACCTTC.